These 23 T cell receptor beta chains came from one sample sequenced in a study of early T cells in non-severe SARS-CoV-2 infection. Via MiXCR, TCRdb re-called the 5' RACE reads, giving one row per CDR3 protein. The sample has 53,000 or so distinct CDR3 sequences, roughly an eighth seen once. Sample: whole blood, taken at baseline. These receptors were taken from an adult who was a healthcare worker with PCR-confirmed SARS-CoV-2 infection or an uninfected control (not recorded which).

CDR3 loop: CSATGNYEQYF. The CDR3 DNA reads as TGCAGCGCCACGGGAAACTACGAGCAGTACTTC. The V call is TRBV29-1, the J call TRBJ2-7, with D maybe TRBD2 (5 bases). The CDR3 contains 11 residues. CDR1 is SQVTM and CDR2 is ANQGSEA in the germline V gene. Deletions cut 7 bases from V and 3 bases from J, with 10 bases between.

This clonotype occurred many times. The V gene is TRBV4-1, the J gene TRBJ1-1, with TRBD1 as a possible D gene (6 bases). CDR1 and CDR2 from the germline V gene are MGHRA and YSYEKL. The length of the CDR3 is 13 residues. Trimming removed 1 base at V and 6 bases at J, with 9 bases between. CDR3 sequence: CASSQVEGAEAFF. CDR3 bases: TGCGCCAGCAGCCAAGTTGAGGGGGCTGAAGCTTTCTTT.

There are many counts of this clonotype. The rearrangement uses TRBV7-3 and TRBJ2-6; no firm D call. CDR1 SGHTA and CDR2 FQGTGA come from the germline V gene. V gave up 6 bases and J gave up 0 bases, with 6 bases separating them. The CDR3 runs to 14 residues. The CDR3 reads CASRPNSGANVLTF. The CDR3 DNA sequence: TGTGCCAGCAGACCAAACTCTGGGGCCAACGTCCTGACTTTC.

A few counts support this clonotype. The gene calls are TRBV10-2 and TRBJ2-3, with unresolved D. The CDR3 extends over 14 amino acids. Germline V CDR1 and CDR2: WSHSY, SAAADI. The V end was cut by 2 bases, the J end by 9 bases, with 15 bases between. For the CDR3, the DNA is TGCGCCAGCAGTGAGGAAAACAGCCTAAGGACGCAGTATTTT. Its protein product is CASSEENSLRTQYF.

The chain has TRBV7-2 and TRBJ2-3; 12 nucleotides line up with TRBD2. J was trimmed by 6 bases and V by 3 bases; bases with no gene match: 7. CDR1 is SGHTA and CDR2 is FQGNSA in the germline V gene. The CDR3 has 16 amino acids. The CDR3, as DNA: TGTGCCAGCAGCTTTGGGCTAGCGGGAGGGAGGGATACGCAGTATTTT. Its translation is CASSFGLAGGRDTQYF. Variable domain in full (rest from reference TRBV7-2 and TRBJ2-3): GAGVSQSPSNKVTEKGKDVELRCDPISGHTALYWYRQSLGQGLEFLIYFQGNSAPDKSGLPSDRFSAERTGGSVSTLTIQRTQQEDSAVYLCASSFGLAGGRDTQYFGPGTRLTVL.

This chain's CDR3 is CASSKIGGTYEQYF. The CDR3 coding sequence is TGTGCCAGCAGCAAAATTGGAGGGACCTACGAGCAGTACTTC. The chain combines TRBV21-1 with TRBJ2-7; the D call TRBD2 from the table was never checked on the DNA. TRBV21-1 is recorded as a pseudogene. The CDR3 sequence is 14 residues long.

This clonotype was recorded a few times. The V and J genes are TRBV20-1 and TRBJ1-1; no reliable D call. The CDR3 is 11 amino acids. CDR1 is DFQATT and CDR2 is SNEGSKA in the germline V gene (reference sequence). The CDR3 DNA reads TGCGGACTTGAGGACCGCCGAGAAGCTTTCTTT. This gives the protein CGLEDRREAFF.

The chain uses TRBV4-1 and TRBJ1-1, with D unresolved. Germline V gene lookup returns CDR1 MGHRA and CDR2 YSYEKL. The CDR3 spans 16 residues. V lost 0 bases, J lost 2 bases, and 13 bases lay in between. In DNA, the CDR3 is TGCGCCAGCAGCCAAGAGGGAGGAACATTCAACACTGAAGCTTTCTTT. This gives the protein CASSQEGGTFNTEAFF.

This clonotype was recorded at least ten times. The chain is built from TRBV20-1 and TRBJ2-7, with 7 nucleotides matching TRBD1. V gave up 5 bases and J gave up 3 bases; unmatched junction bases: 13. The germline V gene encodes CDR1 DFQATT and CDR2 SNEGSKA (reference sequence). The CDR3 spans 15 residues. Written as DNA, the CDR3 is TGCAGTGCTGGGAGCCGGGACAGCTTATTCTACGAGCAGTACTTC. Translating gives CSAGSRDSLFYEQYF.

The chain uses TRBV5-6 and TRBJ2-3; D perhaps matches TRBD2 (6 bases). Trimming shortened V by 6 bases and J by 3 bases, and 14 bases separated the two germline ends. This CDR3 has 14 amino acids. The germline V gene has CDR1 SGHDT and CDR2 YYEEEE. For the CDR3, the DNA is TGTGCCAGCATACTCGGGACTTTGACAGATACGCAGTATTTT. It specifies CASILGTLTDTQYF.

The chain carries TRBV7-3 and TRBJ2-7; D might be TRBD1 (6 bases). Trimming left V 1 base short and J 3 bases short, with 13 bases between. Germline CDR1 and CDR2: SGHTA and FQGTGA. This CDR3 region has 15 residues. The DNA of the CDR3 is TGTGCCAGCAGCTTAATGGCAGGGGAAATCTACGAGCAGTACTTC. Amino acid sequence: CASSLMAGEIYEQYF. Supplemented by reference TRBV7-3 and TRBJ2-7, the full variable domain reads GAGVSQTPSNKVTEKGKYVELRCDPISGHTALYWYRQSLGQGPEFLIYFQGTGAADDSGLPNDRFFAVRPEGSVSTLKIQRTERGDSAVYLCASSLMAGEIYEQYFGPGTRLTVT.

This chain uses TRBV24-1 with TRBJ2-2; 15 nucleotides agree with TRBD2. CDR3 length equals 19 residues. The germline CDR1 and CDR2 sequences are KGHDR and SFDVKD. V was pared by 4 bases and J by 2 bases, with 7 bases of the junction left unmatched. Here the CDR3 reads CATSDQGLAGGLNTGELFF. CDR3 in DNA: TGTGCCACCAGTGACCAGGGACTAGCGGGAGGCCTCAACACCGGGGAGCTGTTTTTT.

This clonotype appeared once. This sequence may be a read error, since a much larger clone differs from it by one base. The chain couples TRBV5-6 to TRBJ2-6; D uncertain. The CDR3 runs 15 residues. Germline V gene data show CDR1 as SGHDT and CDR2 as YYEEEE. V lost 5 bases and J lost 4, with 13 bases in between. The CDR3 DNA reads as TGTGCCAGCAGATTGCGGAGATCCGGGGCCAACGTCCTGACTTTC. Its protein product is CASRLRRSGANVLTF.

This clonotype has only a few counts. The chain carries TRBV5-5 and TRBJ2-7, with TRBD2 matching over 13 bases. J lost 2 bases, V lost 0 bases, and 11 bases had no gene match. CDR1 is SGHKS and CDR2 is YYEKEE in the germline V gene (reference sequence). The CDR3 has 19 amino acids. CDR3 DNA sequence: TGTGCCAGCAGCTTGGCTCCGGGACTAGCGGGATCAGTCGCCTACGAGCAGTACTTC. Its protein product is CASSLAPGLAGSVAYEQYF.

The sample holds a few counts of this clonotype. The chain has TRBV11-2 and TRBJ1-3; no clear D gene. Trimming left V 5 bases short and J 3 bases short, with 14 bases between. Germline assignment: CDR1 SGHAT and CDR2 FQNNGV. The CDR3 runs 15 residues. The CDR3 is CASSPGSLGGNTIYF. The CDR3 coding sequence is TGTGCCAGCAGCCCCGGGTCGCTGGGTGGAAACACCATATATTTT.

The rearrangement uses TRBV7-2 and TRBJ2-5; the D gene could be TRBD1 or TRBD2 (5 bases each). Trimming took off 6 bases at V and 6 bases at J, with 17 bases between the two ends. This CDR3 comprises 14 residues. Per the germline V gene, CDR1 is SGHTA and CDR2 is FQGNSA. CDR3 sequence (DNA): TGTGCCAGCAGTCCAGGGAGTAGACAACAGACCCAGTACTTC. It encodes CASSPGSRQQTQYF.

This clonotype has a handful of counts. This chain uses TRBV10-3 with TRBJ2-2; tentative D call: TRBD1 (7 bases). This CDR3 spans 14 amino acids. V was trimmed by 6 bases and J by 4 bases, leaving 12 bases between them. The germline gives CDR1 ENHRY, CDR2 SYGVKD. The CDR3 DNA is TGTGCCATCAGCCAGGGGGGCGGCACCGGGGAGCTGTTTTTT. Its translation: CAISQGGGTGELFF.

This clonotype was seen repeatedly, ten times or more. The gene calls are TRBV7-3 and TRBJ1-3; D gene uncertain. Germline assignment: CDR1 SGHTA and CDR2 FQGTGA. The V end was cut by 1 base, the J end by 2 bases, with 12 bases between. The CDR3 runs 16 residues. CDR3 coding DNA: TGTGCCAGCAGCTTAATCGCCGCTGCCCCTGGAAACACCATATATTTT. Encoded protein: CASSLIAAAPGNTIYF.

This clonotype was detected many times. The chain employs TRBV9 and TRBJ1-1; D possibly corresponds to TRBD1 (6 bases). The V and J ends lost 1 base and 3 bases respectively, with 7 bases between them. The CDR3 runs to 13 residues. The germline CDR1 and CDR2 sequences are SGDLS and YYNGEE. CDR3 sequence (DNA): TGTGCCAGCAGCGTAAGGACAGACACTGAAGCTTTCTTT. This translates into CASSVRTDTEAFF. Together with reference TRBV9 and TRBJ1-1, the CDR3 gives the full variable domain: DSGVTQTPKHLITATGQRVTLRCSPRSGDLSVYWYQQSLDQGLQFLIQYYNGEERAKGNILERFSAQQFPDLHSELNLSSLELGDSALYFCASSVRTDTEAFFGQGTRLTVV.

On this clonotype: A junction boundary mismatches the germline segment, possibly from a read error. This chain links TRBV7-6 with TRBJ2-7; the D gene is possibly TRBD2 (5 bases). Germline V gene lookup returns CDR1 SGHVS and CDR2 FNYEAQ. CDR3 size: 15 residues. The CDR3 region has the DNA TGTGCCAGCAGCCCCAACCACGGCGGGTCCTTCGAGCAGTACTTC. Translated, it gives CASSPNHGGSFEQYF.

The chain is built from TRBV6-4 and TRBJ2-1, with 8 bases lining up with TRBD2. The germline gives CDR1 MRHNA, CDR2 SNTAGT. Trimming at V came to 6 bases and at J to 6 bases, leaving 7 bases not matched to a gene. The CDR3 length is 14 residues. This CDR3 reads CASSREGPINEQFF. Here the CDR3 DNA reads TGTGCCAGCAGCCGGGAGGGCCCAATCAATGAGCAGTTCTTC.

This clonotype was found a few times. V usage is TRBV3-1 and J usage is TRBJ2-7, with 7 bases matching TRBD2. Germline V gives CDR1 LGHDT, CDR2 YNNKEL (reference sequence). J was trimmed by 4 bases and V by 0 bases; bases with no gene match: 9. This CDR3 contains 16 residues. The CDR3 nucleotides are TGTGCCAGCAGCCAAGAACCGGGAGGACCTATGTACGAGCAGTACTTC. Protein sequence: CASSQEPGGPMYEQYF.

This clonotype was found a few times. The rearrangement uses TRBV11-2 and TRBJ2-3; maybe TRBD1 (7 bases). Germline lookup yields CDR1 SGHAT and CDR2 FQNNGV. V dropped 5 bases and J dropped 1 base, with 16 bases sitting between them. The CDR3 loop spans 16 amino acids. The CDR3 nucleotides are TGTGCCAGCAGCCCATGGGGCAGGGGGGGCACAGATACGCAGTATTTT. Protein sequence: CASSPWGRGGTDTQYF.